The 2 T cell receptor beta chains reported below all come from one sample, sequenced in a study of shared clonotypes between healthy human individuals. The repertoire was sequenced with immunoSEQ multiplex PCR; TCRdb's copy has only in-frame clones and lacks some. The table has about half a million clones, around 79% seen once. Sequences were obtained from PBMCs. Source of these receptors: a woman aged 40 to 49 in good health. Some clones in this sample may be carry-over from other donors' samples.

Judged by abundance, this clone is medium-sized. V usage is TRBV14 and J usage is TRBJ2-5, with D unresolved. Between the trimmed V and J ends, which lost 2 bases and 5 bases, there was a span of 12 bases. Germline values: CDR1 SGHDN, CDR2 FVKESK. The CDR3 totals 14 residues. The CDR3 region is CASSQPALRETQYF. The CDR3 DNA reads TGTGCCAGCAGCCAACCAGCTCTTCGTGAGACCCAGTACTTC.

The V gene is TRBV27, the J gene TRBJ2-3, with D unresolved. The CDR3 totals 17 residues. Germline V lookup: CDR1 MNHEY, CDR2 SMNVEV (reference sequence). V lost 1 base and J lost 0, with 14 bases in between. The CDR3 DNA follows: TGTGCCAGCAGTTTATGGGGTTCATTGTCTAGCACAGATACGCAGTATTTT. Its protein product is CASSLWGSLSSTDTQYF.